This passage covers 16 T cell receptor beta chains from one sample sequenced in a study of CD4 and CD8 cells across lung adenocarcinoma regions. MiXCR, applied by TCRdb to the PCR reads, yields one record per CDR3 protein. The sample records under 8,000 distinct CDR3 sequences, approximately 49% being singletons. Sequencing was performed on CD8+ T cells from the center of a lung tumor. The receptors come from a male donor with lung adenocarcinoma. The CD4 and CD8 labels of this study may be unreliable.

The sample holds many counts of this clonotype. This sequence joins TRBV5-6 and TRBJ2-5, with D uncertain. Trimming shortened V by 0 bases and J by 4 bases, and 4 bases separated the two germline ends. This CDR3 is 12 amino acids long. In germline, CDR1 is SGHDT, CDR2 YYEEEE. CDR3 nucleotide sequence: TGTGCCAGCAGCTTGGATAGAGAGACCCAGTACTTC. Its translation is CASSLDRETQYF.

In its sample, this clonotype was seen once. The rearrangement links TRBV7-8 to TRBJ2-5; either TRBD1 or TRBD2 may supply D (5 bases each). Germline V lookup: CDR1 SGHVS, CDR2 FQNEAQ. V was clipped by 1 base and J by 11 bases, with 20 bases between them. The CDR3 length is 15 residues. CDR3 sequence: CASSLVFGAPKEQYF. CDR3 in DNA: TGTGCCAGCAGCTTAGTGTTCGGGGCACCTAAGGAGCAGTACTTC.

By proportion, this clonotype is medium-sized. The chain uses TRBV11-3 and TRBJ2-1; TRBD1 aligns across 7 bases. V was clipped by 6 bases and J by 0 bases; unmatched bases: 8. This CDR3 has 16 residues. In germline, CDR1 is SGHNT, CDR2 YENEEA. CDR3 nucleotides: TGTGCCAGCAGTTCAGCGACAGGGCGCTCCTACAATGAGCAGTTCTTC. Protein sequence: CASSSATGRSYNEQFF.

CDR3 sequence: CAGSGRRDQETQYF. The CDR3, as DNA: TGTGCGGGGAGCGGGCGCCGTGACCAAGAGACCCAGTACTTC. The V gene is TRBV7-2, the J gene TRBJ2-5; TRBD2 is a possible D gene (6 bases). Germline assignment: CDR1 SGHTA and CDR2 FQGNSA. The CDR3 has 14 amino acids.

The chain employs TRBV7-2 and TRBJ2-3; D may be TRBD2 (6 bases). CDR3 size: 13 residues. The V gene lost 3 bases and the J gene lost 3 bases, with 7 bases spanning the gap. Germline V CDR1 and CDR2: SGHTA, FQGNSA. The CDR3 DNA follows: TGTGCCAGCAGCTTTAGCGGAACAGATACGCAGTATTTT. Translating it yields CASSFSGTDTQYF.

Only one count was recorded for this clonotype. Sequence at one end of the junction differs from germline and may be a read error. The rearrangement joins TRBV6-1 to TRBJ1-5, with D perhaps TRBD1 (5 bases). CDR3 length equals 15 residues. CDR1 is MNHNS, CDR2 SASEGT, per germline. In DNA, the CDR3 is TGTGCCAGCAGTCAGGGTTGCGCCAACAATCAGCCCCACCACTTT. Its protein product is CASSQGCANNQPHHF.

Note on this clonotype: At one of its ends the junction is not consistent with the germline gene, which may arise from a read error. The V and J genes are TRBV6-1 and TRBJ2-5, with 7 bases fitting TRBD2. Germline lookup yields CDR1 MNHNS and CDR2 SASEGT. The CDR3 contains 15 residues. CDR3 sequence reads: CARSVGGGVTDTQYF. The CDR3 DNA reads as TGTGCCAGGAGTGTCGGTGGGGGGGTCACAGATACCCAGTACTTT.

This clonotype is medium-sized within its sample. J is TRBJ2-1 and V is TRBV6-5; 10 bases fit TRBD2. CDR3 length: 15 residues. V trimming: 7 bases; J trimming: 6 bases; junction bases outside the gene matches: 9. Germline CDR1 and CDR2: MNHEY and SVGAGI. CDR3 nucleotide sequence: TGTGCCAGCACTTTCCTAGCGGGAGATCCCAATGAGCAGTTCTTC. It specifies CASTFLAGDPNEQFF.

With respect to this clonotype: No conserved phenylalanine or tryptophan ends this CDR3, so it is likely a read error. It is unclear where the CDR3 begins or ends on the DNA, so no DNA is shown, and the CDR3 is as TCRdb lists it. V gene TRBV15 combines with J gene TRBJ2-5; the table's D gene call, TRBD1, was not cross checked with the DNA. The CDR3 is made up of 20 amino acids, end residues included. Germline V gives CDR1 LNHNV, CDR2 YYDKDF (reference sequence). CDR3 residues: CATTPRLIFVFLVETGFHHV.

This chain links TRBV6-1 with TRBJ2-1; 8 nucleotides align to TRBD2. The DNA end is more similar to TRBJ2-7, so the J call may be wrong. CDR1 and CDR2 (germline): MNHNS, SASEGT. The CDR3 runs to 17 residues. The CDR3 region is CASSAGSGGRDTDTQYF. The CDR3 DNA is TGTGCCAGCAGTGCGGGGAGCGGGGGCCGTGACACAGATACGCAGTACTTC.

Judged by abundance, this clonotype is large. This sequence joins TRBV6-1 and TRBJ2-1; D uncertain. The CDR3 sequence is 12 residues long. The germline V and J ends were trimmed by 6 bases and 13 bases, with 16 bases remaining between them. Germline lookup yields CDR1 MNHNS and CDR2 SASEGT. In DNA form, the CDR3 reads TGTGCCAGCAGGCTGAATCAAGAGACCCAGTTCTTC. Its translation is CASRLNQETQFF.

This clonotype rates as medium-sized. The chain is built from TRBV11-2 and TRBJ2-1, with D perhaps assigned TRBD1 or TRBD2 (5 bases each). The V end was cut by 0 bases, the J end by 2 bases, with 8 bases between. The CDR3 has 15 amino acids. Per the germline V gene, CDR1 is SGHAT and CDR2 is FQNNGV. In DNA, the CDR3 is TGTGCCAGCAGCTTAGATAGGGGACCCTACAATGAGCAGTTCTTC. Translating gives CASSLDRGPYNEQFF.

As regards this clonotype: One end of the junction is discordant with germline, which a read error may explain. The rearrangement links TRBV27 to TRBJ2-1; D not resolved. The V gene's germline CDR1 is MNHEY and CDR2 SMNVEV (reference sequence). The CDR3 covers 13 residues. The CDR3 loop is CASSAPGKNEQYF. The CDR3 DNA reads TGTGCCAGCAGTGCCCCAGGAAAAAATGAGCAGTATTTC.

This chain links TRBV20-1 with TRBJ2-3; tentative D call: TRBD2 (7 bases). V was cut by 6 bases and J by 0 bases, with 19 bases left in between. The CDR3 has 16 amino acids. Germline V gives CDR1 DFQATT, CDR2 SNEGSKA (reference sequence). The CDR3 DNA is TGCAGTGCCAACTCCCACAGGGACTACAGCACAGATACGCAGTATTTT. Translation: CSANSHRDYSTDTQYF.

By proportion, this clonotype is medium-sized (0.01 to 0.1%). This chain uses TRBV12-3 or TRBV12-4 with TRBJ2-1, with 9 bases matching TRBD2. The CDR3 spans 18 residues. The ends lost 5 bases at V and 0 bases at J; junction bases unmatched: 11. CDR3 bases: TGTGCCAGCAGTGCCGCGGCGGGAGGGTCTCCCTCCTACAATGAGCAGTTCTTC. Protein: CASSAAAGGSPSYNEQFF.

This clonotype came up once. The chain is built from TRBV6-4 and TRBJ2-1; the match to TRBD1 covers 11 bases. CDR3 length equals 12 residues. The J segment lost 7 bases and the V segment lost 10 bases, leaving 3 bases of the junction unmatched. CDR1 and CDR2 (germline): MRHNA, SNTAGT. CDR3 DNA sequence: TGTGCCACCGGACAGGGGGCGAATGAGCAGTTCTTC. Translated, it gives CATGQGANEQFF.